The rows below give T cell receptor beta chains drawn from one sample of a study of T cell responses to AZD1222 COVID-19 vaccine. Clones were sequenced by immunoSEQ multiplex PCR, and TCRdb holds only the in-frame ones, with some missing. The sample includes about 120,000 clones, 86% of them seen just once. The source was peripheral blood, collected 28 days after the second AZD1222 dose. The receptors shown here come from an adult who received the AZD1222 COVID-19 vaccine. Both conserved end residues are part of each CDR3. The D gene is left open where the match is weak. A clone size is listed for some rows: how often the clone was seen (once, few, many), or a class if it is expanded.

>TRBV5-4|TRBJ2-2|-|-
CASTQGGGYTGELFF
TGTGCCAGCACGCAGGGGGGCGGATATACCGGGGAGCTGTTTTTT
>TRBV5-1|TRBJ1-2|-|TRBD1
CASSPNQGARGYTF
TGCGCCAGCAGCCCCAACCAGGGGGCGCGGGGCTACACCTTC
>TRBV29-1|TRBJ2-7|-|TRBD1
CSVGRQGNEQYF
TGCAGCGTGGGGAGACAGGGGAACGAGCAGTACTTC
>TRBV10-3|TRBJ1-5|once|TRBD1
CAISETGGAAQPQHF
TGTGCCATCAGTGAGACAGGGGGCGCGGCTCAGCCCCAGCATTTT
>TRBV27|TRBJ2-1|-|-
CASSPLGYRNEQFF
TGTGCCAGCAGTCCCCTTGGCTACCGCAATGAGCAGTTCTTC
>TRBV2|TRBJ2-1|-|TRBD2
CASSEALASGIDNEQFF
TGTGCCAGCAGTGAAGCGCTGGCTAGCGGGATTGACAATGAGCAGTTCTTC
>TRBV10-3|TRBJ2-7|once|-
CAGKEGLAYEQYF
TGTGCCGGGAAGGAGGGGCTGGCCTACGAGCAGTACTTC
>TRBV6-5|TRBJ2-2|-|TRBD1
CASSYLGQGDTGELFF
TGTGCCAGCAGTTATCTGGGACAGGGGGACACCGGGGAGCTGTTTTTT
>TRBV2|TRBJ1-5|-|TRBD1
CASSPFRDRVGQPQHF
TGTGCCAGCAGTCCATTCCGGGACAGGGTGGGTCAGCCCCAGCATTTT
>TRBV19|TRBJ2-1|once|-
CASSISGGNSYNEQFF
TGTGCCAGTAGTATATCCGGCGGGAACTCCTACAATGAGCAGTTCTTC
>TRBV6-5|TRBJ1-5|-|-
CASRWENQPQHF
TGTGCCAGCAGATGGGAGAATCAGCCCCAGCATTTT
>TRBV4-1|TRBJ2-7|-|-
CASSQPIIRGEQYF
TGCGCCAGCAGCCAACCCATAATTCGGGGCGAGCAGTACTTC
>TRBV29-1|TRBJ2-1|-|-
CSVSDIGLSPFGYNEQFF
TGCAGCGTTTCGGATATAGGACTTTCCCCCTTTGGGTACAATGAGCAGTTCTTC